These T cell receptor beta chains were read from a single sample in a study of T cell responses to AZD1222 COVID-19 vaccine. Sequencing was performed with immunoSEQ multiplex PCR; in TCRdb, only in-frame clones are kept and a portion is missing. This table holds 90,000 or so clones, approximately 89% found once. The specimen was peripheral blood, collected 28 days after the second AZD1222 dose. These receptor sequences come from an adult who received the AZD1222 COVID-19 vaccine. CDR3s include the opening cysteine and the closing phenylalanine or tryptophan. Each record gives: D gene, V gene, clone size, J gene, CDR3 protein, CDR3 DNA. The D gene is left open where the match is weak. Clone size is given for some rows only: seen once, a few or many times, or a class if the clone is expanded.

NA,TRBV2,NA,TRBJ1-5,CASSEQGYDQPQHF,TGTGCCAGCAGTGAACAGGGGTATGATCAGCCCCAGCATTTT
NA,TRBV2,NA,TRBJ2-6,CASSGANVLTF,TGTGCCAGCTCTGGGGCCAACGTCCTGACTTTC
NA,TRBV9,NA,TRBJ1-1,CASSVGGFGTEAFF,TGTGCCAGCAGCGTAGGGGGATTCGGCACTGAAGCTTTCTTT
TRBD1,TRBV4-2,NA,TRBJ1-5,CASSRQGGGQPQHF,TGTGCCAGCAGCCGCCAGGGGGGAGGTCAGCCCCAGCATTTT
NA,TRBV29-1,NA,TRBJ1-1,CSVSRAQLMNTEAFF,TGCAGCGTTTCCCGGGCTCAACTAATGAACACTGAAGCTTTCTTT
TRBD1,TRBV7-9,few,TRBJ1-2,CASSLQQGADGYTF,TGTGCCAGCAGCTTACAACAGGGGGCCGATGGCTACACCTTC
NA,TRBV11-1,once,TRBJ1-1,CASSSAGAAFF,TGTGCCAGCAGCTCCGCAGGGGCAGCTTTCTTT
NA,TRBV28,NA,TRBJ2-7,CASSLAGEYEQYF,TGTGCCAGCAGTTTGGCCGGAGAATACGAGCAGTACTTC
NA,TRBV11-1,NA,TRBJ1-6,CASSSQGRVNSPLHF,TGTGCCAGCAGCTCCCAGGGAAGAGTGAATTCACCCCTCCACTTT
TRBD2,TRBV13,once,TRBJ2-3,CASSQSFTSGGHTDTQYF,TGTGCCAGCAGCCAATCCTTTACTAGCGGGGGGCACACAGATACGCAGTATTTT
NA,TRBV28,NA,TRBJ2-7,CASSLLAQGVPHSYEQYF,TGTGCCAGCAGTTTATTAGCCCAGGGAGTACCCCATTCCTACGAGCAGTACTTC
NA,TRBV7-9,NA,TRBJ2-1,CASTPSWGEQFF,TGTGCCAGCACCCCGAGTTGGGGTGAGCAGTTCTTC